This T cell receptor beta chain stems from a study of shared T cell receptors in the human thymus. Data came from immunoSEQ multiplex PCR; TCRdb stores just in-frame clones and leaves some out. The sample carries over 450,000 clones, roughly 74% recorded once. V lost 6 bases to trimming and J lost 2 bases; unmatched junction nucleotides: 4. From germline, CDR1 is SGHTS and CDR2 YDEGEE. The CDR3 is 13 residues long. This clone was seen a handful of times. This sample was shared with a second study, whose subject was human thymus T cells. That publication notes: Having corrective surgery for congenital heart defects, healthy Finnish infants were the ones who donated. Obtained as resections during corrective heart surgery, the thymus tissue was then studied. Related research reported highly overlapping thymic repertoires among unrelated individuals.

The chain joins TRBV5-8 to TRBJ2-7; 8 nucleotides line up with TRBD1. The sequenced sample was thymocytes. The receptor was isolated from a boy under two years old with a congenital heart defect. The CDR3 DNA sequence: TGTGCCAGCACGGGGACAGGCGCCTACGAGCAGTACTTC. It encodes CASTGTGAYEQYF.